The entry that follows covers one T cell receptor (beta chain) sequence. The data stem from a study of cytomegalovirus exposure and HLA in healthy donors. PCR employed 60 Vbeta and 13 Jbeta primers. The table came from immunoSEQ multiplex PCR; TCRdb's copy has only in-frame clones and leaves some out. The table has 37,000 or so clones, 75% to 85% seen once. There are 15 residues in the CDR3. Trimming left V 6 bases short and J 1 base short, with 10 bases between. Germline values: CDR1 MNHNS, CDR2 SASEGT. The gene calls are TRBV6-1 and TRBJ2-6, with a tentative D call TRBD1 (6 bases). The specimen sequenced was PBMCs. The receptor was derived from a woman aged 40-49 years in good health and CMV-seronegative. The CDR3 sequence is CASRTQGSGANVLTF. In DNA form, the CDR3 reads TGTGCCAGCAGAACACAGGGTTCTGGGGCCAACGTCCTGACTTTC.